The 17 T cell receptor beta chains in this list originate from one sample, sequenced in a study of T-cell memory formation after mild COVID-19. Via MiXCR, TCRdb re-called the 5' RACE reads, giving one row per CDR3 protein. The sample records approximately 350,000 distinct CDR3 sequences, 13% to 15% being singletons. What was sequenced was PBMCs or a T cell subset sorted from them (not recorded which). The receptors shown here come from a man aged 18-30 years who had mild COVID-19 (a few samples of this study predate the infection). Cell type and time point are not known.

This clonotype showed up just a few times. The V and J genes are TRBV9 and TRBJ2-4, with D possibly being TRBD2 (5 bases). CDR1 is SGDLS, CDR2 YYNGEE, per germline. The CDR3 has 15 residues. Trimming removed 2 bases from V and 1 base from J, with 10 bases in between. For the CDR3, the DNA is TGTGCCAGCAGCGTCGCCGGGGTGGCCAAAAACATTCAGTACTTC. This encodes CASSVAGVAKNIQYF.

V usage is TRBV5-8 and J usage is TRBJ1-4, with 8 bases identical to TRBD1. The CDR3 sequence is 16 residues long. Germline assignment: CDR1 SGHTS and CDR2 YDEGEE. Unmatched junction bases numbered 6, after V lost 0 bases and J lost 5 bases. CDR3 protein: CASSLAGTGGNEKLFF. The CDR3 coding sequence is TGTGCCAGCAGCTTGGCCGGTACAGGGGGAAATGAAAAACTGTTTTTT.

The chain combines TRBV27 with TRBJ2-7; 8 nucleotides line up with TRBD1. The CDR3 length is 16 residues. The germline CDR1 and CDR2 sequences are MNHEY and SMNVEV (reference sequence). V shed 0 bases and J 0 bases; nucleotides not matched to a gene: 4. CDR3 loop: CASSLSWTGHSYEQYF. CDR3 nucleotides: TGTGCCAGCAGTTTATCTTGGACAGGGCACTCCTACGAGCAGTACTTC.

The chain combines TRBV11-2 with TRBJ1-5; D possibly corresponds to TRBD1 (6 bases). V lost 2 bases to trimming and J lost 10 bases, with 18 bases between them. Germline V gene sequence: CDR1 SGHAT, CDR2 FQNNGV. This CDR3 has 15 residues. The CDR3 is CASSLSGQNQSPQHF. The CDR3 nucleotides read TGTGCCAGCAGCTTATCTGGACAGAATCAGAGCCCCCAGCATTTT.

This clonotype showed up just a few times. V is TRBV11-1 and J is TRBJ2-2; D remains ambiguous. This CDR3 comprises 13 residues. V was trimmed by 3 bases and J by 4 bases, leaving 6 bases between them. Germline loops: CDR1 SGHAT, CDR2 FQDESV (reference sequence). CDR3 nucleotide sequence: TGTGCCAGCAGCTTTGAGACCACCGGGGAGCTGTTTTTT. Translation: CASSFETTGELFF.

This clonotype occurred many times. The chain recombines TRBV5-6 with TRBJ2-7; D is uncertain. Germline-derived CDR1 and CDR2 are SGHDT and YYEEEE. V dropped 0 bases and J dropped 2 bases, with 3 bases sitting between them. CDR3 length: 12 residues. CDR3 sequence: CASSLGTYEQYV. The CDR3 DNA sequence: TGTGCCAGCAGCTTGGGCACCTACGAGCAGTACGTC.

This clonotype was detected a few times. This chain uses TRBV29-1 with TRBJ2-1; D unclear. Trimming took 4 bases from V and 4 from J, leaving 5 bases between them. The CDR3 is 11 residues long. Germline V lookup: CDR1 SQVTM, CDR2 ANQGSEA. CDR3 protein: CSVVKYNEQFF. CDR3 sequence (DNA): TGCAGCGTTGTGAAGTACAATGAGCAGTTCTTC.

This clonotype was counted ten times or more. The J gene is TRBJ1-2, the V gene TRBV15; 7 nucleotides align to TRBD1. Germline loops: CDR1 LNHNV, CDR2 YYDKDF (reference sequence). J lost 8 bases, V lost 6 bases, and 12 bases had no gene match. The CDR3 covers 14 residues. CDR3 in DNA: TGTGCCACCAGTACTACAGGGGCAGTTCACGGCTACACCTTC. As protein: CATSTTGAVHGYTF.

In its sample, this clonotype was seen a few times. The chain is built from TRBV20-1 and TRBJ2-1; D is unclear. Trimming shortened V by 6 bases and J by 0 bases, and 15 bases separated the two germline ends. Germline V lookup: CDR1 DFQATT, CDR2 SNEGSKA (reference sequence). The CDR3 has 15 amino acids. The CDR3 is CSAPVWVSSYNEQFF. As DNA, the CDR3 is TGCAGTGCCCCGGTATGGGTAAGCTCCTACAATGAGCAGTTCTTC.

The sample holds many counts of this clonotype. The rearrangement uses TRBV6-5 and TRBJ1-1; D gene uncertain. Germline V CDR1 and CDR2: MNHEY, SVGAGI. The CDR3 length is 13 residues. V dropped 3 bases and J dropped 1 base, with 6 bases sitting between them. Here the CDR3 DNA reads TGTGCCAGCAGTTATTCAGCGAACACTGAAGCTTTCTTT. Amino acid sequence: CASSYSANTEAFF.

This clonotype was detected many times. In DNA, the CDR3 is TGTGCCAGCAGCCCCTCAGTGGGTGAGCAGTTCTTC. Its translation is CASSPSVGEQFF. The chain carries TRBV3-1 and TRBJ2-1; D unclear. V gave up 4 bases and J gave up 9 bases, with 10 bases separating them. The CDR3 loop spans 12 amino acids. Germline assignment: CDR1 LGHDT and CDR2 YNNKEL (reference sequence).

The rearrangement uses TRBV7-9 and TRBJ1-6, with D possibly TRBD1 on 5 matching bases. Germline assignment: CDR1 SEHNR and CDR2 FQNEAQ (reference sequence). Trimming stripped 5 bases from V and 4 bases from J, with 15 bases between. The CDR3 consists of 16 residues. For the CDR3, the DNA is TGTGCCAGCAGCACGGACACCACCTCTTATAATTCACCCCTCCACTTT. It codes for CASSTDTTSYNSPLHF.

This clonotype was recorded many times. CDR3 coding DNA: TGTGCCAGCAGCTTCTCTTTCCGGGCGGGCCCGTATTTT. Protein product: CASSFSFRAGPYF. The chain uses TRBV7-9 and TRBJ2-3, with a possible D match to TRBD2 (5 bases). CDR3 length: 13 amino acids. The germline V gene encodes CDR1 SEHNR and CDR2 FQNEAQ (reference sequence). Trimming shortened V by 3 bases and J by 14 bases, and 18 bases separated the two germline ends.

This clonotype has only a few counts. V and J are TRBV15 and TRBJ2-5, with D perhaps matching TRBD1 (5 bases). Trimming cost V 0 bases and J 4 bases, with 12 bases left between them. Germline V CDR1 and CDR2: LNHNV, YYDKDF (reference sequence). The CDR3 contains 15 residues. The CDR3 here is CATSRDRSGLETQYF. DNA of the CDR3: TGTGCCACCAGCAGAGATAGATCAGGGTTAGAGACCCAGTACTTC.

The J gene is TRBJ2-3, the V gene TRBV6-6, with D tentatively TRBD2 (6 bases). V was pared by 8 bases and J by 1 base, with 25 bases between. This CDR3 contains 18 residues. The germline V gene encodes CDR1 MNHNY and CDR2 SVGAGI (reference sequence). This CDR3 is CASASLAAHRRGTDTQYF. The CDR3 DNA reads as TGTGCCAGCGCCTCCTTAGCGGCGCACCGCCGGGGCACAGATACGCAGTATTTT.

This clonotype was counted a few times. Here the CDR3 reads CASSSWSGPGGKNEKLFF. CDR3 nucleotide sequence: TGTGCCAGCAGCTCGTGGTCGGGACCCGGCGGGAAAAATGAAAAACTGTTTTTT. The chain recombines TRBV7-9 with TRBJ1-4; D perhaps matches TRBD1 (5 bases). The CDR3 totals 18 residues. Trimming stripped 4 bases from V and 5 bases from J, with 23 bases between. Germline CDR1 reads SEHNR; CDR2 reads FQNEAQ (reference sequence).

This clonotype was observed many times. This sequence joins TRBV6-5 and TRBJ2-3; 8 bases fit TRBD2. This CDR3 comprises 14 residues. V dropped 5 bases and J dropped 4; count of bases not matched to a gene: 5. Germline V gene lookup returns CDR1 MNHEY and CDR2 SVGAGI. CDR3 nucleotide sequence: TGTGCCAGCAGTACTCGGGGGGGGCCAGATACGCAGTATTTT. Its translation is CASSTRGGPDTQYF.